These T cell receptor beta chains were read from a single sample in a study of shared clonotypes between healthy human individuals. Profiling relied on immunoSEQ multiplex PCR, and the TCRdb table lists in-frame clones only, not all of them. The sample has 2 million to 2.5 million clones, nearly 97% seen once. The sequenced material came from naive CD4+ T cells sorted from blood. These receptors were collected from a man aged 18 to 29 in good health. Both conserved end residues are part of each CDR3. Fields, in order: clone size, V gene, D gene, J gene, CDR3 DNA, CDR3 protein. A D gene is named only where the DNA matches it firmly. Clone size is shown for a subset of rows, as once, few, many or a class of expanded clone.

once	TRBV28	.	TRBJ2-3	TGTGCCAGCAGTTTATTATCTATGGGTACGCAGTATTTT	CASSLLSMGTQYF
.	TRBV18	TRBD1	TRBJ2-3	TGTGCCAGCTCACCTTACGGGACAGGGAAGAGCACAGATACGCAGTATTTT	CASSPYGTGKSTDTQYF
.	TRBV2	TRBD1	TRBJ1-1	TGTGCCAGCAGTTGGACAGGGGAGGCGAACACTGAAGCTTTCTTT	CASSWTGEANTEAFF
.	TRBV7-3	.	TRBJ2-1	TGTGCCAGCAGCCAGCAGGCTAGCCCAAATGAGCAGTTCTTC	CASSQQASPNEQFF
.	TRBV14	.	TRBJ1-1	TGTGCCAGCAGCCAAGTTCTATCCCCGGGGCGCACTGAAGCTTTCTTT	CASSQVLSPGRTEAFF
once	TRBV5-1	TRBD1	TRBJ2-7	TGCGCCAGCAGCACCCGACAGGGGGCCTCCTACGAGCAGTACTTC	CASSTRQGASYEQYF
.	TRBV10-3	.	TRBJ1-1	TGTGCCATCAGTGAGTCGAACACTGAAGCTTTCTTT	CAISESNTEAFF
.	TRBV5-6	.	TRBJ2-3	TGTGCCAGCAGCTTGGGGAACGGACGCCCTAGCACAGATACGCAGTATTTT	CASSLGNGRPSTDTQYF
.	TRBV6-5	.	TRBJ2-7	TGTGCCGGCAGTTACCCCAGGGGCGAGCAGTACTTC	CAGSYPRGEQYF
.	TRBV15	TRBD1	TRBJ2-1	TGTGCCACCAGCAGCCACAGGGGCTACAATGAGCAGTTCTTC	CATSSHRGYNEQFF
.	TRBV9	.	TRBJ1-2	TGTGCCAGCAGCGTAGAATCCAGGGTGGCTGGCTACACCTTC	CASSVESRVAGYTF
.	TRBV9	TRBD1	TRBJ2-7	TGTGCCAGCAGCCTAGGGACAGCGACCTACGAGCAGTACTTC	CASSLGTATYEQYF
.	TRBV5-1	TRBD1	TRBJ2-1	TGCGCCAGCAGCTTATCGTCAGGGGGCGCCGTCAATGAGCAGTTCTTC	CASSLSSGGAVNEQFF
.	TRBV7-2	TRBD2	TRBJ2-7	TGTGCCAGCAGCTTACTAGCGGGGGCCTACGAGCAGTACTTC	CASSLLAGAYEQYF
.	TRBV21-1	.	TRBJ1-5	TGTGCCAGCCCTTTTTATCAGCCCCAGCATTTT	CASPFYQPQHF
.	TRBV10-1	.	TRBJ1-3	TGCGCCAGCAGTGAGTCGGACATTGGAAACACCATATATTTT	CASSESDIGNTIYF
.	TRBV5-1	.	TRBJ2-6	TGCGCCAGCAGGGAGTTTTCTGGGGCCAACGTCCTGACTTTC	CASREFSGANVLTF
.	TRBV7-2	.	TRBJ2-7	TGTGCCAGCAGCACCTCTGGGGAGCAGTACTTC	CASSTSGEQYF
.	TRBV2	TRBD1	TRBJ2-3	TGTGCCAGCAGGGCCGTAAGACAGGGGCTAGTCGGCACAGATACGCAGTATTTT	CASRAVRQGLVGTDTQYF
.	TRBV5-6	.	TRBJ2-7	TGTGCCAGCAGCCCGGGGGCAGGGGAAATCTACGAGCAGTACTTC	CASSPGAGEIYEQYF
.	TRBV6-5	.	TRBJ1-1	TGTGCCAGCAGTTATTACGGCAGGGGTAACACTGAAGCTTTCTTT	CASSYYGRGNTEAFF
.	TRBV5-4	.	TRBJ1-1	TGTGCCAGCAGCTTGAGTTTGGACACCACTGAAGCTTTCTTT	CASSLSLDTTEAFF
.	TRBV11-2	.	TRBJ1-2	TGTGCCAGCAGCTCGGGACCGAACTATGGCTACACCTTC	CASSSGPNYGYTF
.	TRBV4-2	TRBD1	TRBJ1-6	TGTGCCAGCAGCGACGGGACAGGGACCTACACCTATAATTCACCCCTCCACTTT	CASSDGTGTYTYNSPLHF
.	TRBV15	.	TRBJ1-2	TGTGCCACCAGCAGAGAAGTAATTACAGGATCTGGCTACACCTTC	CATSREVITGSGYTF
.	TRBV10-2	.	TRBJ1-5	TGCGCCAGCAGTGAGTCGATGGGGGGCCAGCCCCAGCATTTT	CASSESMGGQPQHF
.	TRBV5-6	.	TRBJ1-4	TGTGCCAGCAGCTTGCTGAGGGGGGAAAAACTGTTTTTT	CASSLLRGEKLFF
.	TRBV2	TRBD1	TRBJ1-5	TGTGCCAGCAATTCCGGGACAGGTAGGAATCAGCCCCAGCATTTT	CASNSGTGRNQPQHF
.	TRBV6-1	.	TRBJ2-2	TGTGCCAGCAGACCGTACACCGGGGAGCTGTTTTTT	CASRPYTGELFF
.	TRBV5-1	TRBD2	TRBJ2-3	TGCGCCAGCCGCTCGGGACTAGCGGGAGAAGATACGCAGTATTTT	CASRSGLAGEDTQYF
.	TRBV10-2	.	TRBJ2-7	TGCGCCAGCAGTGAGCCCTGGACGGATTCCTACGAGCAGTACTTC	CASSEPWTDSYEQYF
.	TRBV6-5	TRBD1	TRBJ2-7	TGTGCCAGCAGCGGACAGGGGGGACCCTACGAGCAGTACTTC	CASSGQGGPYEQYF
.	TRBV28	.	TRBJ2-7	TGTGCCAGCAGTTTATTTGCAGGGACGGGCGAGCAGTACTTC	CASSLFAGTGEQYF
.	TRBV14	.	TRBJ2-3	TGTGCCAGCAGCCATGCAGATACGCAGTATTTT	CASSHADTQYF
.	TRBV4-2	.	TRBJ1-1	TGTGCCAGCAGCCAAGACAGGGTAGCTGAAGCTTTCTTT	CASSQDRVAEAFF
.	TRBV5-1	TRBD2	TRBJ2-3	TGCGCCAGCAGCTTGGGGCTAGCGGGCGGAGCAGATACGCAGTATTTT	CASSLGLAGGADTQYF